This paragraph reports one TCR beta chain. Its matching antigen is unknown. Being one base from a much bigger clone, this may be a read error. The TCR beta libraries were generated through quantitative 5'-RACE incorporating molecular barcodes. TCRdb re-called the 5' RACE reads through MiXCR, storing one row per CDR3 protein. This sample carries roughly 220,000 distinct CDR3 sequences, approximately 10% of them seen once, and the ten largest clones take over 20%. The data originate from a study of CD8 T cells in ankylosing spondylitis. Study-wide findings and caveats: Ankylosing spondylitis blood appeared to be characterized by a TCR beta motif of 8 or 9 highly homologous variants. Disease-linked clones were reportedly significantly enriched in matched ankylosing spondylitis synovial fluid. Prior work had noted some motif variants in reactive arthritis blood and synovial fluid.

CDR3 size: 15 residues. The germline V gene has CDR1 SGHRS and CDR2 YFSETQ. The rearrangement joins TRBV5-1 to TRBJ1-4; D not certain. Input material: blood, either unsorted or a sorted T cell fraction (not recorded which). This TCR was recovered from a male donor with ankylosing spondylitis or in good health (not recorded which). The CDR3 protein is CVSSLEPATNEKLFF. In nucleotides, the CDR3 is TGCGTCAGCAGCTTGGAACCTGCAACTAATGAAAAACTGTTTTTT. The whole variable domain, filled in from reference TRBV5-1 and TRBJ1-4, reads KAGVTQTPRYLIKTRGQQVTLSCSPISGHRSVSWYQQTPGQGLQFLFEYFSETQRNKGNFPGRFSGRQFSNSRSEMNVSTLELGDSALYLCVSSLEPATNEKLFFGSGTQLSVL.